The present T cell receptor (beta chain) was sequenced within a study of blood T cell repertoires in COVID-19. Study-wide background: Some COVID-19 samples were acute and others convalescent; all came from the United States, Italy and Spain.

In the study's own analysis: Reference gene primer amplification in the assay estimated nucleated cell counts. Assay: immunoSEQ multiplex PCR; the TCRdb copy retains only in-frame clones and omits some. D and trimming were read from the DNA, whereas the V and J calls and clone size are those reported in that table. The sample consists of about 270,000 clones, 75% to 90% of them appearing once. Germline V gene sequence: CDR1 SGHTA, CDR2 FQGNSA. The CDR3 spans 15 residues. Between the trimmed V and J ends, which lost 1 base and 5 bases, there was a span of 14 bases. The J gene is TRBJ1-1, the V gene TRBV7-2, with TRBD1 as a possible D gene (5 bases). The TCR was taken from a human donor in a cohort sampled during active COVID-19. Sequenced sample: peripheral blood. CDR3 DNA sequence: TGTGCCAGCAGCTTAGTCGGGGGACTTGGGACTGAAGCTTTCTTT. This translates into CASSLVGGLGTEAFF. Full variable domain (remainder filled in from reference TRBV7-2 and TRBJ1-1): GAGVSQSPSNKVTEKGKDVELRCDPISGHTALYWYRQSLGQGLEFLIYFQGNSAPDKSGLPSDRFSAERTGGSVSTLTIQRTQQEDSAVYLCASSLVGGLGTEAFFGQGTRLTVV.